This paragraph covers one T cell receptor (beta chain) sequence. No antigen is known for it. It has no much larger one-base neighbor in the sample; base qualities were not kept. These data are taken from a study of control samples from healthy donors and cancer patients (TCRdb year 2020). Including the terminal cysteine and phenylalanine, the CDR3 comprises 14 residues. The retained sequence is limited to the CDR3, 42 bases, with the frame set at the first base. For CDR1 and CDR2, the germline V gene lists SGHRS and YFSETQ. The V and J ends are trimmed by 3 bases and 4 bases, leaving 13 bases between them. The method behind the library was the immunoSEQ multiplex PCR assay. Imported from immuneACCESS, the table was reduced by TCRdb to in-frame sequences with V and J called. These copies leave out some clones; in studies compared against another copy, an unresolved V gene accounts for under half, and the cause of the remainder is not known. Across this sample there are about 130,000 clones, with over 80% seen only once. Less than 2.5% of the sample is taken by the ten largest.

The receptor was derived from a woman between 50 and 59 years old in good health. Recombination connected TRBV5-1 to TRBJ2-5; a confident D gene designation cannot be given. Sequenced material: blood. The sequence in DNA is TGCGCCAGCAGCTCGCTAGGATCCCCAGAGACCCAGTACTTC. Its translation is CASSSLGSPETQYF.